This is a list of T cell receptor beta chains from one sample in a study of OX40 agonist ivuxolimab in advanced cancers. The table came from immunoSEQ multiplex PCR; TCRdb's copy has only in-frame clones and leaves some out. Among tens of thousands of clones listed, more than 75% were seen once. Sequencing used CD4+ or CD8+ T cells sorted from blood, obtained in a trial of the OX40 agonist ivuxolimab. The source of these receptors is an adult with an advanced solid tumor such as melanoma, head and neck, liver or kidney cancer. CDR3s leave out the opening cysteine and the closing phenylalanine or tryptophan. Fields, in order: CDR3 protein, J gene, V gene.

cdr3_aa: ASSYTGMNEQF
j_call: TRBJ2-1
v_call: TRBV7-9

cdr3_aa: ASSWAGPSSYNEQF
j_call: TRBJ2-1
v_call: TRBV28

cdr3_aa: ASSLASLYEQY
j_call: TRBJ2-7
v_call: TRBV7-8

cdr3_aa: ASSLAGTGQETQY
j_call: TRBJ2-5
v_call: TRBV13

cdr3_aa: ASSIDGGRAEQF
j_call: TRBJ2-1
v_call: TRBV19

cdr3_aa: ASRQGQGAHNEQF
j_call: TRBJ2-1
v_call: TRBV6-6

cdr3_aa: ASSWGVAGYEQY
j_call: TRBJ2-7
v_call: TRBV5-1

cdr3_aa: ASSPGQSRVHEQY
j_call: TRBJ2-7
v_call: TRBV7-6

cdr3_aa: ASSLVRRDLAGETDTQY
j_call: TRBJ2-3
v_call: TRBV11-1

cdr3_aa: ASSRQGDLGQPQH
j_call: TRBJ1-5
v_call: TRBV27

cdr3_aa: ASSVAGSLGTDTQY
j_call: TRBJ2-3
v_call: TRBV9

cdr3_aa: ASSLGGAFYNEQF
j_call: TRBJ2-1
v_call: TRBV27

cdr3_aa: ASSEGLFSISYEQY
j_call: TRBJ2-7
v_call: TRBV6-1

cdr3_aa: ASSNGIHTGELF
j_call: TRBJ2-2
v_call: TRBV7-2

cdr3_aa: SVYTSGRAYNEQF
j_call: TRBJ2-1
v_call: TRBV29-1

cdr3_aa: ASSSGLSGLAGKAAYNEQF
j_call: TRBJ2-1
v_call: TRBV5-1

cdr3_aa: ASRPLGQSHEKLF
j_call: TRBJ1-4
v_call: TRBV6-6

cdr3_aa: ASSALNTGELF
j_call: TRBJ2-2
v_call: TRBV19

cdr3_aa: ASSRPPSQNEQF
j_call: TRBJ2-1
v_call: TRBV28

cdr3_aa: ASSERGGRELF
j_call: TRBJ2-2
v_call: TRBV25-1

cdr3_aa: ASSPRGLAESWETQY
j_call: TRBJ2-5
v_call: TRBV7-9

cdr3_aa: ASSFPQGSTGELF
j_call: TRBJ2-2
v_call: TRBV7-9